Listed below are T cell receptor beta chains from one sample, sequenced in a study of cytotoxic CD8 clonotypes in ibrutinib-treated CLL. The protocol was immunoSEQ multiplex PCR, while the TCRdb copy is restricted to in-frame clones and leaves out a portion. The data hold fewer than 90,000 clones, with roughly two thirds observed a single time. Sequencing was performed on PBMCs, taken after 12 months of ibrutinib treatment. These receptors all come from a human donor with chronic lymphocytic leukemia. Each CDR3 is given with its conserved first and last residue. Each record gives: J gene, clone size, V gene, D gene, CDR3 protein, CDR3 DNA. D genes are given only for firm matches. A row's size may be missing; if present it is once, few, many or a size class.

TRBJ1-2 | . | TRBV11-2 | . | CASSLGDGAFLYGYTF | TGTGCCAGCAGCTTAGGGGACGGCGCTTTTCTCTATGGCTACACCTTC
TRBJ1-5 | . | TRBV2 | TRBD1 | CASSAGGTGSGPQHF | TGTGCCAGCAGTGCCGGGGGGACAGGGTCTGGGCCCCAGCATTTT
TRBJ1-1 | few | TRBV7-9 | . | CASSAGATEAFF | TGTGCCAGCAGCGCGGGAGCCACTGAAGCTTTCTTT
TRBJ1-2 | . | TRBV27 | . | CASSVSTGNGYTF | TGTGCCAGCAGTGTCTCTACAGGGAACGGCTACACCTTC
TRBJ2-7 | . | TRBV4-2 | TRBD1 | CASSQGQGPSYEQYF | TGTGCCAGCAGCCAAGGACAGGGTCCCTCCTACGAGCAGTACTTC
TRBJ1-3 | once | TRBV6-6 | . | CATGTPAGAGNTIYF | TGTGCCACTGGCACCCCGGCAGGGGCTGGAAACACCATATATTTT
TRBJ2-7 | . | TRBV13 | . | CASSPLSNEQYF | TGTGCCAGCAGCCCCCTCAGTAACGAGCAGTACTTC
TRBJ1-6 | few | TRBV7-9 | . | CASSFLGPDSPLHF | TGTGCCAGCAGCTTTCTCGGGCCAGATTCACCCCTCCACTTT
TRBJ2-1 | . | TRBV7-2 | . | CASSLVGGEQFF | TGTGCCAGCAGCTTAGTTGGGGGCGAGCAGTTCTTC
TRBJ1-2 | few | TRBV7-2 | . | CASSLNLVRANYGYTF | TGTGCCAGCAGCTTAAACTTAGTCCGAGCTAACTATGGCTACACCTTC
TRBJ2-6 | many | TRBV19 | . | CASRAHSGANVLTF | TGTGCCAGTAGAGCTCACTCTGGGGCCAACGTCCTGACTTTC
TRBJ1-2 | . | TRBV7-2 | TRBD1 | CASSFGTESNYGYTF | TGTGCCAGCAGCTTTGGGACAGAATCTAACTATGGCTACACCTTC
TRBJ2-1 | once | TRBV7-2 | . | CASSLSHAPNNEQFF | TGTGCCAGCAGCTTATCTCACGCCCCCAACAATGAGCAGTTCTTC
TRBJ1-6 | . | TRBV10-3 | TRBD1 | CAITGTGNSPLHF | TGTGCCATCACTGGGACAGGGAATTCACCCCTCCACTTT
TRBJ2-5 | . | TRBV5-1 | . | CASSNPGGQETQYF | TGCGCCAGCAGTAACCCAGGAGGTCAAGAGACCCAGTACTTC
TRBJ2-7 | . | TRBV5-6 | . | CASSLGVLSYEQYF | TGTGCCAGCAGCTTGGGAGTTCTCTCCTACGAGCAGTACTTC
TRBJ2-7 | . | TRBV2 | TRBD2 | CASSASGVRNEQYF | TGTGCCAGCAGTGCGAGCGGGGTTCGAAACGAGCAGTACTTC
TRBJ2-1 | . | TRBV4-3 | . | CASSQEGSFDNEQFF | TGCGCCAGCAGCCAAGAAGGCTCCTTCGACAATGAGCAGTTCTTC
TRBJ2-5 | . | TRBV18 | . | CASSPRGRAQETQYF | TGTGCCAGCTCACCACGGGGCAGGGCCCAAGAGACCCAGTACTTC
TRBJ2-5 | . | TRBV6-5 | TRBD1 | CASRWTGDEETQYF | TGTGCCAGCAGATGGACAGGGGATGAGGAGACCCAGTACTTC
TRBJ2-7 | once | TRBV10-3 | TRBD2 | CAISESTKGTSGGFEQYF | TGTGCCATCAGTGAGTCGACTAAGGGGACTAGCGGGGGGTTCGAGCAGTACTTC
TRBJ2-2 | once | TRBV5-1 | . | CASSLVSFGQGREELFF | TGCGCCAGCAGCTTGGTTAGTTTCGGTCAGGGAAGAGAGGAGCTGTTTTTT
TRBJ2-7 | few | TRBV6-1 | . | CASSDRGQGGYEQYF | TGTGCCAGCAGTGATAGGGGTCAGGGGGGCTACGAGCAGTACTTC
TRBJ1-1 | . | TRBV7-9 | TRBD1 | CASRGQVNTEAFF | TGTGCCAGCAGAGGACAGGTGAACACTGAAGCTTTCTTT
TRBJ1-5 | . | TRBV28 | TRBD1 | CASHTGQLNQPQHF | TGTGCCAGCCATACGGGACAGTTAAATCAGCCCCAGCATTTT
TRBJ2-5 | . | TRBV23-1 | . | CASSQSAPRQETQYF | TGCGCCAGCAGTCAATCGGCCCCCCGGCAGGAGACCCAGTACTTC
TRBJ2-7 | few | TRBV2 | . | CASRETALSSYEQYF | TGTGCCAGCAGGGAGACAGCCTTGAGCTCCTACGAGCAGTACTTC
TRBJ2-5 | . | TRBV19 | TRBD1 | CASSIGGTGEETQYF | TGTGCCAGTAGTATAGGAGGGACAGGGGAAGAGACCCAGTACTTC
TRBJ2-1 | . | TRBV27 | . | CASSFDGRGEQFF | TGTGCCAGCAGTTTTGACGGTAGGGGTGAGCAGTTCTTC
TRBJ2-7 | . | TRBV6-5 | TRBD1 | CASSFLRTGYTYEQYF | TGTGCCAGCAGTTTTCTCCGGACAGGGTACACCTACGAGCAGTACTTC
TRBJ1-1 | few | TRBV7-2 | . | CASIWGPQNTEAFF | TGTGCCAGCATATGGGGGCCACAGAACACTGAAGCTTTCTTT
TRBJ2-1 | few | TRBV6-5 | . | CASRLQASYNEQFF | TGTGCCAGCAGACTACAGGCGTCGTACAATGAGCAGTTCTTC
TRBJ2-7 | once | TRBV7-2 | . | CASSLHLPTSQQYF | TGTGCCAGCAGCTTACACCTGCCGACCTCCCAGCAGTACTTC
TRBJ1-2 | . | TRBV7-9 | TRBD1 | CASSFPGQGAGGYTF | TGTGCCAGCAGCTTCCCGGGACAGGGGGCGGGTGGCTACACCTTC
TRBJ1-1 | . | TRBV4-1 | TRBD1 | CASSQYTGQGMNTEAFF | TGCGCCAGCAGCCAATATACGGGACAGGGGATGAACACTGAAGCTTTCTTT
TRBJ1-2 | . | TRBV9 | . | CANRVQGRYGYTF | TGTGCCAACCGAGTACAGGGCCGCTATGGCTACACCTTC
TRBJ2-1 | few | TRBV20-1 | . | CSATGAGEQFF | TGCAGTGCTACCGGGGCGGGTGAGCAGTTCTTC
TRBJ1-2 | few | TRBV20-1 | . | CSARQGIGYTF | TGCAGTGCTAGGCAGGGAATTGGCTACACCTTC
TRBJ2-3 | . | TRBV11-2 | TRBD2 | CASSSSGGALRTDTQYF | TGTGCCAGCAGCTCCAGCGGGGGGGCCCTTCGCACAGATACGCAGTATTTT
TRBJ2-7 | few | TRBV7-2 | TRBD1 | CASSSADRVQYF | TGTGCCAGCAGCTCCGCCGACAGGGTCCAGTACTTC
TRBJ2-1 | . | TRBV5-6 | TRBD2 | CASSFPGLEKAGLYNEQFF | TGTGCCAGCAGCTTTCCGGGACTCGAAAAAGCGGGGCTCTACAATGAGCAGTTCTTC
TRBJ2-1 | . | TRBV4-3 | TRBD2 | CASSQPPGTSGVDEQFF | TGCGCCAGCAGCCAACCCCCTGGGACTAGCGGGGTCGATGAGCAGTTCTTC
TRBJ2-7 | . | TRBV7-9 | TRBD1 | CASSPGTGLDEQYF | TGTGCCAGCAGTCCCGGGACAGGTTTAGACGAGCAGTACTTC
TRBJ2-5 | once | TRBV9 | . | CASSVAGEETQYF | TGTGCCAGCAGCGTAGCAGGGGAAGAGACCCAGTACTTC
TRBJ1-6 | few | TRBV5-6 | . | CASSFRGVGYSPLHF | TGTGCCAGCAGCTTCCGGGGTGTTGGTTACTCACCCCTCCACTTT
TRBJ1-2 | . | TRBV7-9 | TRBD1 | CAVPGQSGYGYTF | TGTGCCGTACCGGGACAGAGCGGCTATGGCTACACCTTC
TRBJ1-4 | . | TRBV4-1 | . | CASSQDGAGEEKLFF | TGCGCCAGCAGCCAAGATGGGGCGGGAGAGGAAAAACTGTTTTTT
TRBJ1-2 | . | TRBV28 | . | CASGTSSNYGYTF | TGTGCCAGCGGGACATCTTCTAACTATGGCTACACCTTC
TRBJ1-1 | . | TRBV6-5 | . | CASSYWMNTEAFF | TGTGCCAGCAGTTACTGGATGAACACTGAAGCTTTCTTT
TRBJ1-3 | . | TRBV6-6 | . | CASSYSRRNTIYF | TGTGCCAGCAGTTACTCAAGGAGAAACACCATATATTTT
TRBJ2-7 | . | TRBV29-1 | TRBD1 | CSASSTGGYEQYF | TGCAGCGCTTCCTCCACAGGGGGCTACGAGCAGTACTTC
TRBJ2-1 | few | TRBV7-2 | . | CASGAAVSSYNEQFF | TGTGCCAGCGGGGCGGCGGTTAGCTCCTACAATGAGCAGTTCTTC
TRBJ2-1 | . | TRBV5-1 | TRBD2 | CASSLRLAGLNEQFF | TGCGCCAGCAGCTTGAGGCTAGCGGGCCTCAATGAGCAGTTCTTC
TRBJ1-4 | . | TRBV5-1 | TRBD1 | CASSSGQTNEKLFF | TGCGCCAGCAGCTCGGGACAGACTAATGAAAAACTGTTTTTT
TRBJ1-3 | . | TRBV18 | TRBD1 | CASSPPGQGRTRNTIYF | TGTGCCAGCTCACCGCCCGGACAGGGGCGTACACGAAACACCATATATTTT
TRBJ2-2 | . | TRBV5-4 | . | CASSPRGRGSTGELFF | TGTGCCAGCAGCCCACGGGGGCGGGGGAGCACCGGGGAGCTGTTTTTT
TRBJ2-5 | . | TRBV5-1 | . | CASSAQETQYF | TGCGCCAGCAGCGCACAAGAGACCCAGTACTTC